Listed below are T cell receptor beta chains from one sample, sequenced in a study of cytomegalovirus exposure and HLA in healthy donors. TCRdb keeps only in-frame clones here, not all; method: immunoSEQ multiplex PCR. The table includes around 110,000 clones, roughly 9% detected once. The sample consisted of PBMCs. The receptors derive from a man aged 30 to 45 in good health and CMV-seronegative. CDR3s include the opening cysteine and the closing phenylalanine or tryptophan. The D gene is left open where the match is weak. Clone size is shown for a subset of rows, as once, few, many or a class of expanded clone.

j_call: TRBJ1-2
v_call: TRBV6-5
clone_size: few
d_call: TRBD1
cdr3_nt: TGTGCCAGCAGGCCGACAGGGGACTATGGCTACACCTTC
cdr3_aa: CASRPTGDYGYTF

j_call: TRBJ1-2
v_call: TRBV30
clone_size: .
d_call: TRBD1
cdr3_nt: TGTGCCTCTATGGACAGGGACTATGGCTACACCTTC
cdr3_aa: CASMDRDYGYTF

j_call: TRBJ2-1
v_call: TRBV7-3
clone_size: few
d_call: TRBD2
cdr3_nt: TGTGCCAGCAGCTTAAGTGATCTGACTAGCGGAAGAGAGCAGTTCTTC
cdr3_aa: CASSLSDLTSGREQFF

j_call: TRBJ2-7
v_call: TRBV29-1
clone_size: few
d_call: .
cdr3_nt: TGCAGCGCCCATTCCAACTACGAGCAGTACTTC
cdr3_aa: CSAHSNYEQYF

j_call: TRBJ2-2
v_call: TRBV5-1
clone_size: few
d_call: TRBD2
cdr3_nt: TGCGCCAGCAGTGGACTAGCGGCGTCGGGCGGGGAGCTGTTTTTT
cdr3_aa: CASSGLAASGGELFF

j_call: TRBJ2-7
v_call: TRBV25-1
clone_size: .
d_call: .
cdr3_nt: TGTGCCAGCAGTGTTACAGTCCTAATCGGGATCCACGAGCAGTACTTC
cdr3_aa: CASSVTVLIGIHEQYF

j_call: TRBJ1-5
v_call: TRBV19
clone_size: .
d_call: TRBD1
cdr3_nt: TGTGCCAGCAGAGGGGGCGATCAGCCCCAGCATTTT
cdr3_aa: CASRGGDQPQHF

j_call: TRBJ2-1
v_call: TRBV15
clone_size: .
d_call: .
cdr3_nt: TGTGCCACCAGCAGGCGGCTGGACTACAATGAGCAGTTCTTC
cdr3_aa: CATSRRLDYNEQFF

j_call: TRBJ2-7
v_call: TRBV7-2
clone_size: few
d_call: .
cdr3_nt: TGTGCCAGCAGCTTTGGCAGAAGCTCCTACGAGCAGTACTTC
cdr3_aa: CASSFGRSSYEQYF

j_call: TRBJ1-5
v_call: TRBV27
clone_size: .
d_call: TRBD1
cdr3_nt: TGTGCCACCGCGGGCCCGGGACAGGGGAATCAGCCCCAGCATTTT
cdr3_aa: CATAGPGQGNQPQHF

j_call: TRBJ1-1
v_call: TRBV6-5
clone_size: few
d_call: .
cdr3_nt: TGTGCCAGCAGTGGAGGACGGTCGATGAACACTGAAGCTTTCTTT
cdr3_aa: CASSGGRSMNTEAFF

j_call: TRBJ1-3
v_call: TRBV7-9
clone_size: few
d_call: .
cdr3_nt: TGTGCCAGCAGCAGGTGGGACATTTTCTCTGGAAACACCATATATTTT
cdr3_aa: CASSRWDIFSGNTIYF

j_call: TRBJ2-3
v_call: TRBV10-3
clone_size: few
d_call: TRBD2
cdr3_nt: TGTGCCATCAGTGAGTCTGGGGGGGGCACAGATACGCAGTATTTT
cdr3_aa: CAISESGGGTDTQYF

j_call: TRBJ2-5
v_call: TRBV27
clone_size: few
d_call: .
cdr3_nt: TGTGCCAGCAGTTTCGCAGGGGGGTATCAAGAGACCCAGTACTTC
cdr3_aa: CASSFAGGYQETQYF

j_call: TRBJ2-7
v_call: TRBV6-5
clone_size: few
d_call: TRBD2
cdr3_nt: TGTGCCAGCAGTTACCGGGGGGAGTTGGGCGAGCAGTACTTC
cdr3_aa: CASSYRGELGEQYF

j_call: TRBJ2-1
v_call: TRBV7-2
clone_size: few
d_call: TRBD2
cdr3_nt: TGTGCCAGCAGCTTAATGGCGGGGGGAAATGAGCAGTTCTTC
cdr3_aa: CASSLMAGGNEQFF

j_call: TRBJ2-7
v_call: TRBV5-1
clone_size: few
d_call: .
cdr3_nt: TGCGCCAGCAGCTTGGGGCCGTCACCATCCTACGAGCAGTACTTC
cdr3_aa: CASSLGPSPSYEQYF

j_call: TRBJ2-7
v_call: TRBV6-5
clone_size: .
d_call: TRBD1
cdr3_nt: TGTGCCAGCAGTTACTCGGGACAGGGTTACGAGCAGTACTTC
cdr3_aa: CASSYSGQGYEQYF

j_call: TRBJ2-3
v_call: TRBV18
clone_size: .
d_call: .
cdr3_nt: TGTGCCAGCTCACCACCCCGGGAAAACACAGATACGCAGTATTTT
cdr3_aa: CASSPPRENTDTQYF

j_call: TRBJ2-5
v_call: TRBV28
clone_size: few
d_call: .
cdr3_nt: TGTGCCAGCATGGCGGGAAAGGAGACCCAGTACTTC
cdr3_aa: CASMAGKETQYF